The next 7 T cell receptor beta chains were all read from a single sample in a study of T cell responses to AZD1222 COVID-19 vaccine. Measured with immunoSEQ multiplex PCR; TCRdb has only the in-frame clones, and not every one. The sample shows roughly 170,000 clones, 70% to 90% of them seen only once. Source: peripheral blood, taken on day 0 of AZD1222 vaccination. The receptors here all came from an adult in good health.

V usage is TRBV30 and J usage is TRBJ1-5; no definite D call. Trimming stripped 5 bases from V and 4 bases from J, with 6 bases between. CDR1 GTSNPN and CDR2 SVGIG come from the germline V gene (reference sequence). The CDR3 is 11 residues long. The CDR3, as DNA: TGTGCCTGGGGCCCTAATCAGCCCCAGCATTTT. Residues: CAWGPNQPQHF.

The chain is built from TRBV6-6 and TRBJ2-3; TRBD2 is a possible D gene (6 bases). The V and J ends lost 5 bases and 3 bases respectively, with 21 bases between them. Germline-derived CDR1 and CDR2 are MNHNY and SVGAGI (reference sequence). The CDR3 totals 17 residues. This CDR3 reads CASSPSGSRAGTDTQYF. The CDR3 nucleotides are TGTGCCAGCAGTCCCTCCGGGTCAAGGGCGGGAACAGATACGCAGTATTTT.

The V and J genes are TRBV7-8 and TRBJ2-5, with 13 nucleotides matching TRBD2. CDR3 length: 16 amino acids. From germline, CDR1 is SGHVS and CDR2 FQNEAQ. Trimming took 3 bases from V and 4 from J; bases not matched to a gene: 5. The CDR3: CASSFTSGGALETQYF. The CDR3 nucleotides read TGTGCCAGCAGCTTCACTAGCGGGGGGGCATTAGAGACCCAGTACTTC.

This clone was found once. The V gene is TRBV5-1, the J gene TRBJ1-3; 8 positions match TRBD1. The germline gives CDR1 SGHRS, CDR2 YFSETQ. J was trimmed by 2 bases and V by 4 bases; bases with no gene match: 8. The CDR3 length is 16 residues. As DNA, the CDR3 is TGCGCCAGCAGCCCCTTTACAGGGGGTCCTGGAAACACCATATATTTT. Translation: CASSPFTGGPGNTIYF.

This clone came up a few times. The chain joins TRBV5-1 to TRBJ2-2; maybe TRBD1 (5 bases). Germline-derived CDR1 and CDR2 are SGHRS and YFSETQ. The CDR3 totals 18 residues. V was pared by 0 bases and J by 7 bases, with 22 bases between. The CDR3 DNA reads TGCGCCAGCAGCTTGGAAGGGGTTGGCAGATGGGCCGTCGGGGAGCTGTTTTTT. Amino acids: CASSLEGVGRWAVGELFF.

This sequence joins TRBV6-6 and TRBJ2-3, with TRBD1 as a possible D gene (5 bases). The ends were cut back, 2 bases at V and 8 bases at J, with 17 bases in the middle. The length of the CDR3 is 15 residues. CDR1 is MNHNY and CDR2 is SVGAGI in the germline V gene (reference sequence). CDR3 residues: CASSYPQGLGGTQYF. In DNA, the CDR3 is TGTGCCAGCAGTTACCCGCAGGGCCTGGGTGGTACGCAGTATTTT.

The V and J genes are TRBV5-1 and TRBJ1-3, with D perhaps TRBD1 (5 bases). CDR3 length equals 14 residues. CDR1 and CDR2 from the germline V gene are SGHRS and YFSETQ. Between the trimmed V and J ends, which lost 4 bases and 0 bases, there was a span of 8 bases. The CDR3 protein is CASSHDSSGNTIYF. The CDR3 region has the DNA TGCGCCAGCAGCCACGACAGCTCTGGAAACACCATATATTTT.